The clone carrying this TCR beta chain occurred a few times. Its antigen is currently unknown. The time point is: newly diagnosed GD, antithyroid drugs for less than 3 months. Making the TCR library involved RNA that had been extracted from PBMCs. CDR3-region Arm-PCR and iRepertoire HTBI primers produced the TCR beta libraries. One entry per CDR3 protein, called by TCRdb with MiXCR from the multiplex PCR reads. The data contain about 500,000 distinct CDR3 sequences, roughly 17% of them singletons. This record belongs to a study of regulatory T cells in long-lasting Graves disease. General study points: Persistent Graves' patients showed less TCR diversity than newly diagnosed ones. Newly diagnosed disease favored TRBV20-1 and TRBJ2-1 over persistent disease. Fewer public clonotypes were shared by new patients (about 940) than by persistent patients (about 2,800).

V dropped 3 bases and J dropped 8; count of bases not matched to a gene: 15. The CDR3 contains 17 residues. The germline V gene has CDR1 LNHDA and CDR2 SQIVND (reference sequence). This sample was also put to use in a study of T cells in Graves' hyperthyroidism and ophthalmopathy.

Here the sequenced sample was peripheral blood mononuclear cells (PBMCs), taken at new diagnosis, from a patient treated with antithyroid drugs. The receptor was derived from a man between 40 and 49 years old with Graves disease. J is TRBJ2-1 and V is TRBV19; 8 bases align to TRBD2. The CDR3 region is CASSMRREATGGDEQFF. As DNA, the CDR3 is TGTGCCAGTAGTATGAGGCGGGAGGCCACCGGGGGGGATGAGCAGTTCTTC.